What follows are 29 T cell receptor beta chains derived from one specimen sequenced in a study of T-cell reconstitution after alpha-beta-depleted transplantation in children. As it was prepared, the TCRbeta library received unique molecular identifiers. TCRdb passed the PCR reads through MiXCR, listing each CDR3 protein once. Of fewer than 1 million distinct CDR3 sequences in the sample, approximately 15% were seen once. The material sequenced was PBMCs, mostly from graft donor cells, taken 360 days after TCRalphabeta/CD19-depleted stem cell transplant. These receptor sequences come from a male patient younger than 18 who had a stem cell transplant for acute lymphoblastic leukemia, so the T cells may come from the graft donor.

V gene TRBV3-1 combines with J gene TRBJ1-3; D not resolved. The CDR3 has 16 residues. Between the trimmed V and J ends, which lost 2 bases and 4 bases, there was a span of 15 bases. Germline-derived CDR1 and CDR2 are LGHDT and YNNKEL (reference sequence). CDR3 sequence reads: CASSQHSGRSGNTIYF. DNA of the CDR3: TGTGCCAGCAGCCAACACAGCGGGCGGAGCGGAAACACCATATATTTT.

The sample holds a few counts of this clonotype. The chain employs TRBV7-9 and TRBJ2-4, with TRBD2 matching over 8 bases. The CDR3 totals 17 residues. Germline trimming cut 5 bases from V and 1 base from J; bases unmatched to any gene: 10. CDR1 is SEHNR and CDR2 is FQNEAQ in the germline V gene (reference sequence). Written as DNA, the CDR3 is TGTGCCAGCAGCCCGAGACACAGGACTAGCGCCAAAAACATTCAGTACTTC. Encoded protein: CASSPRHRTSAKNIQYF. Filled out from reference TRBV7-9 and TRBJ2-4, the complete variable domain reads DTGVSQNPRHKITKRGQNVTFRCDPISEHNRLYWYRQTLGQGPEFLTYFQNEAQLEKSRLLSDRFSAERPKGSFSTLEIQRTEQGDSAMYLCASSPRHRTSAKNIQYFGAGTRLSVL.

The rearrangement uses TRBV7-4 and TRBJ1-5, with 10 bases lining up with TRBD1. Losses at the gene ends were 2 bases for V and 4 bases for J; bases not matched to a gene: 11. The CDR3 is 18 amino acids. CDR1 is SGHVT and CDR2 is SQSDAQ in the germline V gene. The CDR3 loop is CASSLSLYRQGANQPQHF. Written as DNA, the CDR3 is TGTGCCAGCAGCTTATCCCTTTATCGACAGGGGGCGAATCAGCCCCAGCATTTT.

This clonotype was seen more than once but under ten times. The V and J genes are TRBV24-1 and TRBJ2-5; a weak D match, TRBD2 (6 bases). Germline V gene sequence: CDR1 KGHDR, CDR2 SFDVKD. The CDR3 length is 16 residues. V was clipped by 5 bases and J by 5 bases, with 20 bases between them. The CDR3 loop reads CATSVRGTRGYETQYF. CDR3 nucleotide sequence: TGTGCCACCAGTGTCAGAGGTACTCGGGGGTATGAGACCCAGTACTTC.

DNA of the CDR3: TGCAGCGTTGTAGGACAGCAGAGCTCCTACGAGCAGTACTTC. Its translation is CSVVGQQSSYEQYF. V is TRBV29-1 and J is TRBJ2-7, with D possibly being TRBD1 (6 bases). The CDR3 totals 14 residues. V was trimmed by 4 bases and J by 0 bases, leaving 13 bases between them. CDR1 is SQVTM and CDR2 is ANQGSEA in the germline V gene.

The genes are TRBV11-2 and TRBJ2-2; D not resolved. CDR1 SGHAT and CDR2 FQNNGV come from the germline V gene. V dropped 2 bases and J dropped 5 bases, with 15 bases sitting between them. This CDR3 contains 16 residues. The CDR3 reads CASSLTPPTRTGELFF. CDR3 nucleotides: TGTGCCAGCAGCTTAACCCCGCCGACCAGAACCGGGGAGCTGTTTTTT.

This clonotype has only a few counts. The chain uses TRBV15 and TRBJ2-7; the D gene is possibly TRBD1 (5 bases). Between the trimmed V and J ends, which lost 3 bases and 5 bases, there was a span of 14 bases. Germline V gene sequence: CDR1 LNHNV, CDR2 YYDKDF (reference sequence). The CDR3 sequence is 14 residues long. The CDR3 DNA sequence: TGTGCCACCAGCAGTGATCAGGGATCCCACGAGCAGTACTTC. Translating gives CATSSDQGSHEQYF.

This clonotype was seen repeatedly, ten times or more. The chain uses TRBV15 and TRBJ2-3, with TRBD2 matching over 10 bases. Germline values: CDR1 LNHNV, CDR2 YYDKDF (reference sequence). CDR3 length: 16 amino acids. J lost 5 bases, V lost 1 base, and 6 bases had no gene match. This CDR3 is CATSRGPSGRGDTQYF. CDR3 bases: TGTGCCACCAGCAGAGGCCCTAGCGGGAGAGGAGATACGCAGTATTTT.

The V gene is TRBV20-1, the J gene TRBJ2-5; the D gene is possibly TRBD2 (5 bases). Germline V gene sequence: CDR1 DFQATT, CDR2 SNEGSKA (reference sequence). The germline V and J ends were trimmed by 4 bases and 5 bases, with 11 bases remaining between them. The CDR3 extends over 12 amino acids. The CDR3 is CSAKLAGETQYF. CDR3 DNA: TGCAGTGCTAAGCTAGCTGGGGAGACCCAGTACTTC.

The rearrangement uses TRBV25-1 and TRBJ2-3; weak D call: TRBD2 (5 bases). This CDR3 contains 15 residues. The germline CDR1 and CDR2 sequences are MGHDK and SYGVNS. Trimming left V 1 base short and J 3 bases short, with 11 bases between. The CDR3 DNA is TGTGCCAGCAGTGAATCAGCGGACCGGACAGATACGCAGTATTTT. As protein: CASSESADRTDTQYF. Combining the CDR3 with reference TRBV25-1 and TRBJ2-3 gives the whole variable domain EADIYQTPRYLVIGTGKKITLECSQTMGHDKMYWYQQDPGMELHLIHYSYGVNSTEKGDLSSESTVSRIRTEHFPLTLESARPSHTSQYLCASSESADRTDTQYFGPGTRLTVL.

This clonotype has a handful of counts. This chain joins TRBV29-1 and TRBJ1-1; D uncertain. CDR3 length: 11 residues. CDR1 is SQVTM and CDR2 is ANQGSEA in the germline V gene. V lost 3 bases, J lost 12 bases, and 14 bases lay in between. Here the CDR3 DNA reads TGCAGCGTTGATAGCACCGGACGGCCTTTCTTT. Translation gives CSVDSTGRPFF.

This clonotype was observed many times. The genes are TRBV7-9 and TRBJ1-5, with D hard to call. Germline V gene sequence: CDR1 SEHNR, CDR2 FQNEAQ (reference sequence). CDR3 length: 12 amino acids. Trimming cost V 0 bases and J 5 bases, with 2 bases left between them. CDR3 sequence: CASSLADQPQHF. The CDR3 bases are TGTGCCAGCAGCTTAGCCGATCAGCCCCAGCATTTT.

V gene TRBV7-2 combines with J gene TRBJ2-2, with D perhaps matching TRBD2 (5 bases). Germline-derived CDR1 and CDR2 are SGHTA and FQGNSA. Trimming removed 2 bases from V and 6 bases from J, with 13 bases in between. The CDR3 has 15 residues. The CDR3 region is CASSLRGRVSGELFF. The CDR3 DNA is TGTGCCAGCAGCTTAAGAGGGCGCGTATCCGGGGAGCTGTTTTTT.

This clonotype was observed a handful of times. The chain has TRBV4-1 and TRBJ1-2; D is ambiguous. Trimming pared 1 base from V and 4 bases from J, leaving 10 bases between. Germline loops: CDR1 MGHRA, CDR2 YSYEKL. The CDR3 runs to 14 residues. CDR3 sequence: CASSQVMGSYGYTF. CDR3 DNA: TGCGCCAGCAGCCAAGTTATGGGTAGCTATGGCTACACCTTC.

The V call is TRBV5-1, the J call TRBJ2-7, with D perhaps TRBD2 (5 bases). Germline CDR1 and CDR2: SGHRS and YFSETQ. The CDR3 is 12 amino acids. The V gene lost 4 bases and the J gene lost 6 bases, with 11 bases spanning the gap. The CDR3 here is CASSALRGEQYF. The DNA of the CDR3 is TGCGCCAGCAGCGCACTTCGGGGCGAGCAGTACTTC.

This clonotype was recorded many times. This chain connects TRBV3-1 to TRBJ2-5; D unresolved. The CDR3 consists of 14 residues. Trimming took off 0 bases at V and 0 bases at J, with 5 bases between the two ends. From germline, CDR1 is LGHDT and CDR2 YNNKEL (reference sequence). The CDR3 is CASSQDVNQETQYF. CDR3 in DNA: TGTGCCAGCAGCCAAGATGTTAACCAAGAGACCCAGTACTTC.

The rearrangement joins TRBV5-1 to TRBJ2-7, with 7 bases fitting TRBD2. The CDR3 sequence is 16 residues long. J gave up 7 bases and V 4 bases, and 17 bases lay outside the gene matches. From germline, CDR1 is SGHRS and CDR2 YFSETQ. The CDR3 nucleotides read TGCGCCAGCAGCACTCAGCGGGGAAGGTTGGGAGAAGAGCAGTACTTC. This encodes CASSTQRGRLGEEQYF. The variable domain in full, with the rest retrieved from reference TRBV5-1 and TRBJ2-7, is KAGVTQTPRYLIKTRGQQVTLSCSPISGHRSVSWYQQTPGQGLQFLFEYFSETQRNKGNFPGRFSGRQFSNSRSEMNVSTLELGDSALYLCASSTQRGRLGEEQYFGPGTRLTVT.

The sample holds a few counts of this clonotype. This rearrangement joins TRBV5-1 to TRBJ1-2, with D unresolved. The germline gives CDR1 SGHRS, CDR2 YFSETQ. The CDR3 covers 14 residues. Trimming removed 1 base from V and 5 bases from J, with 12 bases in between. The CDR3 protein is CASSLSLTGYGYTF. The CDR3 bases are TGCGCCAGCAGCTTGTCCCTAACGGGGTATGGCTACACCTTC.

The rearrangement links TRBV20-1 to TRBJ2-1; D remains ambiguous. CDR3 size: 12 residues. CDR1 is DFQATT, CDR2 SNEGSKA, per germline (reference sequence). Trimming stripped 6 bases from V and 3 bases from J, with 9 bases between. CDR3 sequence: CSAMGVYNEQFF. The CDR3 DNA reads TGCAGTGCCATGGGCGTCTACAATGAGCAGTTCTTC.

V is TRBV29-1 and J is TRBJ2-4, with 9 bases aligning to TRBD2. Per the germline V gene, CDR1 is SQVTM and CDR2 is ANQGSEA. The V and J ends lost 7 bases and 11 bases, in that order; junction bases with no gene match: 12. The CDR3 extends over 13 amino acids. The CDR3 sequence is CSGLLAGNRVQYF. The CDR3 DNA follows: TGCAGCGGCCTACTAGCGGGCAACCGGGTTCAGTACTTC.

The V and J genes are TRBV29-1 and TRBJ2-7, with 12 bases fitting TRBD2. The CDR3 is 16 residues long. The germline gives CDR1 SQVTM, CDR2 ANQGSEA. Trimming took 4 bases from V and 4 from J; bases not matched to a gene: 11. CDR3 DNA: TGCAGCGTTGCAGGGGATTGGACTAGCGGGAAGTACGAGCAGTACTTC. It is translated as CSVAGDWTSGKYEQYF.

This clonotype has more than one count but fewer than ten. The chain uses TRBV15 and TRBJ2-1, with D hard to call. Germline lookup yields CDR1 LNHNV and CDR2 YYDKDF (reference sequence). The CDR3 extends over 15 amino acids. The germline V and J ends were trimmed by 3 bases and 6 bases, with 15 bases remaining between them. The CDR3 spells CATSRELFSVNEQFF. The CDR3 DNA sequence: TGTGCCACCAGCAGGGAGCTATTCTCGGTCAATGAGCAGTTCTTC.

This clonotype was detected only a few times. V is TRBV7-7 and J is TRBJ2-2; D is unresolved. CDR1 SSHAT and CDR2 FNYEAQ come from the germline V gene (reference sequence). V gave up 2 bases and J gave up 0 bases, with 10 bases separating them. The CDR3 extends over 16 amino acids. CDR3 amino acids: CASSLLGDSNTGELFF. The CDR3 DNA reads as TGTGCCAGCAGCTTACTCGGCGACTCGAACACCGGGGAGCTGTTTTTT. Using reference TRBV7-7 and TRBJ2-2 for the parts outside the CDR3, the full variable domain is GAGVSQSPRYKVTKRGQDVTLRCDPISSHATLYWYQQALGQGPEFLTYFNYEAQPDKSGLPSDRFSAERPEGSISTLTIQRTEQRDSAMYRCASSLLGDSNTGELFFGEGSRLTVL.

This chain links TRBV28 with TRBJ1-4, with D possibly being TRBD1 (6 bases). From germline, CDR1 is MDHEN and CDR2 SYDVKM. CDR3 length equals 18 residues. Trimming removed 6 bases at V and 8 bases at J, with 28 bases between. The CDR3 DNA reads TGTGCCAGCAGATTAGAAAGGGGGGTGGGCCTGAGCCCGGAAAAACTGTTTTTT. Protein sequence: CASRLERGVGLSPEKLFF.

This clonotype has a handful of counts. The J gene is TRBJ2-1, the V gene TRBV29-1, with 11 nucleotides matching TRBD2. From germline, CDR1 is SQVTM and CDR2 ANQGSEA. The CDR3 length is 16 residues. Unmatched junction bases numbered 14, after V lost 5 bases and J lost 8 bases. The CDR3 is CSVNPFASGRSYEQFF. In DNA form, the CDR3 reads TGCAGCGTTAATCCTTTCGCTAGCGGGAGGAGCTATGAGCAGTTCTTC.

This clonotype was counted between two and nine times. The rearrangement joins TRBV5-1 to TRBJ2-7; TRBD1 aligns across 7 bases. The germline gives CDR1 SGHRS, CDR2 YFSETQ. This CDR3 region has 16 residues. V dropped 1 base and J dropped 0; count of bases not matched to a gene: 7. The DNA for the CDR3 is TGCGCCAGCAGCTTGACTGGGACAGCCAGCTCCTACGAGCAGTACTTC. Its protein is CASSLTGTASSYEQYF.

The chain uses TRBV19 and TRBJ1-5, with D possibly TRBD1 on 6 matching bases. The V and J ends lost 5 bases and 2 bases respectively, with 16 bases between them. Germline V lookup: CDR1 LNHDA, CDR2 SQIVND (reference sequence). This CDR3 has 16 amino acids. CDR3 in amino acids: CASSFRGSRGNQPQHF. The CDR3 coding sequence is TGTGCCAGTAGTTTCAGGGGTTCCCGAGGCAATCAGCCCCAGCATTTT.

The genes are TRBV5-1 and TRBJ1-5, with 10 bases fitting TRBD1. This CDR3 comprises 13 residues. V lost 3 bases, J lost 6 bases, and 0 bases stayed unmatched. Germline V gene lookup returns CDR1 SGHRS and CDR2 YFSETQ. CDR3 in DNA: TGCGCCAGCAGCTGGGACAGGGGTCAGCCCCAGCATTTT. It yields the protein CASSWDRGQPQHF.

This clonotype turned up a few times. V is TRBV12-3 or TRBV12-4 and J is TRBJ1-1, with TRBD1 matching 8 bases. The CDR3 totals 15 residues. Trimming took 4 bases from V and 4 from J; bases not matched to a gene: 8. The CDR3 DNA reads TGTGCCAGCAGTTCCTCAGGGGGCTGGAGCACTGAAGCTTTCTTT. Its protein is CASSSSGGWSTEAFF.